In its sample, the clone carrying this TCR beta chain was seen many times. Between the trimmed V and J ends, which lost 0 bases and 6 bases, there was a span of 6 bases. CDR1 is SGHDN, CDR2 FVKESK, per germline. The length of the CDR3 is 14 residues. TCRdb analysed the reads with MiXCR anew, one entry per CDR3 protein. The profile covers roughly 280,000 distinct CDR3 sequences, with around 8.7% appearing a single time and over 12% taken by the ten largest. This record comes from a study of T cell repertoires in cytomegalovirus infection. The gene calls are TRBV14 and TRBJ1-6, with D unresolved. Material: PBMCs. This clonotype originated in a human donor in good health (CMV status not recorded). Some clones in this sample may be carry-over from other donors' samples. CDR3 bases: TGTGCCAGCAGCCAAGAACTCGGTAATTCACCCCTCCACTTT. Protein: CASSQELGNSPLHF.